This T cell receptor beta chain was sequenced in a study of blood T cells in healthy people across ages. Then a second PCR, running roughly 7 to 11 cycles, was carried out with a sample-barcoded 5' primer and a J-beta primer mix. Tagging of each cDNA molecule was performed by a template-switch adaptor with 12 random nucleotides. Each sample provided no less than 2.5 million CDR3-containing paired-end reads. TCRdb recomputed calls from the 5' RACE reads with MiXCR, one row per CDR3 protein. In the table there are 1.5 million or so distinct CDR3 sequences, approximately 42% of which are singletons. Each individual donor underwent a draw of 8.5 to 10 milliliters of peripheral blood. Total RNA, at least 6 micrograms per sample, was extracted from PBMCs. V was pared by 6 bases and J by 11 bases, with 8 bases of the junction left unmatched. This CDR3 has 12 residues. Germline CDR1 is WNHNN and CDR2 is SYGVQD (reference sequence).

Material: blood. The rearrangement links TRBV10-1 to TRBJ2-5; 8 bases are shared with TRBD2. The TCR was taken from a young woman in good health. CDR3 coding DNA: TGCGCCAGCAGGGGACTAGACTTGGTGCAGTACTTC. The encoded protein is CASRGLDLVQYF.